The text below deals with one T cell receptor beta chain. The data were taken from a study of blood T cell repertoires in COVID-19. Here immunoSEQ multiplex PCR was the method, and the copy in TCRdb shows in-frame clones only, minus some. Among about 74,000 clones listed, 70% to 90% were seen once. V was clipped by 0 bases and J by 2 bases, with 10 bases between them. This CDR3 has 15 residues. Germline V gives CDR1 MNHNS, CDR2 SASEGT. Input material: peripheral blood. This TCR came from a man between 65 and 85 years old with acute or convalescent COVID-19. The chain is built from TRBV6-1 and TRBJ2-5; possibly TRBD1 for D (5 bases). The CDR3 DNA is TGTGCCAGCAGTGAAGCGAAGACAGATCAAGAGACCCAGTACTTC. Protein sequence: CASSEAKTDQETQYF.